Listed here are 27 T cell receptor beta chains from one sample, sequenced in a study of long-term antiretroviral therapy in people with HIV. Run at survey level, the immunoSEQ assay was version v3.0. The table came from immunoSEQ multiplex PCR; TCRdb's copy has only in-frame clones and leaves some out. The profile shows about 17,000 clones, less than 80% of them singletons. The source was unsorted PBMCs, collected 0.3 years after starting antiretroviral therapy. The receptor set was obtained from a woman aged 45-65 years with HIV.

The chain links TRBV19 to TRBJ1-5; 7 nucleotides line up with TRBD1. Losses at the gene ends were 2 bases for V and 7 bases for J; bases not matched to a gene: 11. Germline V CDR1 and CDR2: LNHDA, SQIVND (reference sequence). The CDR3 covers 16 residues. This CDR3 reads CASSIPGQFVGQPQHF. CDR3 nucleotide sequence: TGTGCCAGTAGTATACCGGGACAGTTCGTGGGCCAGCCCCAGCATTTT.

This clone occurred a few times. The V call is TRBV5-1, the J call TRBJ1-1; 9 bases are shared with TRBD1. CDR3 length: 15 amino acids. The junction had 7 bases not matched to a gene; V was cut back by 4 bases and J by 3 bases. Germline V gene sequence: CDR1 SGHRS, CDR2 YFSETQ. The CDR3 nucleotides read TGCGCCAGCAGCCCGGGACAGGGAGGGTACACTGAAGCTTTCTTT. Its translation is CASSPGQGGYTEAFF.

The chain couples TRBV11-2 to TRBJ2-7, with 11 bases lining up with TRBD1. V lost 7 bases to trimming and J lost 2 bases; unmatched junction nucleotides: 7. The CDR3 spans 15 residues. Per germline, CDR1 SGHAT and CDR2 FQNNGV. The CDR3 coding sequence is TGTGCCAGCACCTGGGGGACAGGGGGACCCTACGAGCAGTACTTC. Translation gives CASTWGTGGPYEQYF.

This chain links TRBV5-5 with TRBJ1-4; 7 bases align to TRBD1. V gave up 4 bases and J gave up 8 bases; unmatched junction bases: 11. Germline loops: CDR1 SGHKS, CDR2 YYEKEE (reference sequence). The length of the CDR3 is 15 residues. CDR3 coding DNA: TGTGCCAGCAGCCAGGGAGACAGGGAAGGCGAAAAACTGTTTTTT. Protein sequence: CASSQGDREGEKLFF.

The chain recombines TRBV10-3 with TRBJ1-1, with TRBD1 identical over 8 bases. Trimming removed 0 bases from V and 5 bases from J; junction bases left unmatched: 5. CDR3 length: 15 residues. CDR1 and CDR2 from the germline V gene are ENHRY and SYGVKD. CDR3 in amino acids: CAISESRTGRTEAFF. The CDR3 bases are TGTGCCATCAGTGAGTCAAGGACAGGGAGAACTGAAGCTTTCTTT.

The V and J genes are TRBV5-1 and TRBJ1-1; D uncertain. Germline assignment: CDR1 SGHRS and CDR2 YFSETQ. The CDR3 contains 16 residues. V lost 0 bases, J lost 0 bases, and 12 bases lay in between. The chain's CDR3 is CASSLGLTAVNTEAFF. DNA for the CDR3: TGCGCCAGCAGCTTGGGCCTTACGGCGGTGAACACTGAAGCTTTCTTT.

This chain joins TRBV6-6 and TRBJ2-2; perhaps TRBD1 as D (6 bases). The CDR3 is made up of 13 amino acids. V was cut by 6 bases and J by 5 bases, with 10 bases left in between. The germline V gene has CDR1 MNHNY and CDR2 SVGAGI (reference sequence). The DNA of the CDR3 is TGTGCCAGCAGCTCAGGGGTAACCGGGGAGCTGTTTTTT. Its protein is CASSSGVTGELFF.

The chain links TRBV28 to TRBJ2-1; TRBD1 might be the D (6 bases). V shed 8 bases and J shed 0 bases, with 17 bases lying between them. CDR1 and CDR2 (germline): MDHEN, SYDVKM. The CDR3 loop spans 16 amino acids. CDR3 sequence (DNA): TGTGCCAGCTCAGGGGCCGAACTGGTCTCCTACAATGAGCAGTTCTTC. Translated: CASSGAELVSYNEQFF.

The genes are TRBV10-3 and TRBJ1-2; D not certain. This CDR3 is 14 amino acids long. Trimming shortened V by 7 bases and J by 0 bases, and 12 bases separated the two germline ends. Germline loops: CDR1 ENHRY, CDR2 SYGVKD. CDR3 DNA: TGTGCCATCACGGGGAGTCATACTAACTATGGCTACACCTTC. Protein product: CAITGSHTNYGYTF.

Judged by abundance, this clone is large. V usage is TRBV25-1 and J usage is TRBJ2-7; possible D gene TRBD2, 6 bases. Per the germline V gene, CDR1 is MGHDK and CDR2 is SYGVNS. V was cut by 1 base and J by 9 bases, with 22 bases left in between. This CDR3 has 16 residues. The CDR3 sequence: CASSEWGSGAGNRQYF. The CDR3 DNA follows: TGTGCCAGCAGTGAATGGGGTAGTGGGGCGGGAAATCGGCAGTACTTC.

This clone was detected only a few times. V gene TRBV4-1 combines with J gene TRBJ1-5; perhaps TRBD1 as D (5 bases). Germline V gene data show CDR1 as MGHRA and CDR2 as YSYEKL. The CDR3 runs 16 residues. V dropped 1 base and J dropped 5 bases, with 15 bases sitting between them. Here the CDR3 DNA reads TGCGCCAGCAGCCAAGGGCAGGGAGCGATCGATCAGCCCCAGCATTTT. Amino acids: CASSQGQGAIDQPQHF.

Turning to this clone: Other DNA sequences in this sample translate to the same CDR3. The rearrangement joins TRBV11-2 to TRBJ1-2; unclear D gene. This CDR3 is 13 amino acids long. Deletions cut 0 bases from V and 7 bases from J, with 9 bases between. Germline V gene data show CDR1 as SGHAT and CDR2 as FQNNGV. CDR3 nucleotides: TGTGCCAGCAGCTTAGATCGAACACGTGGCTACACCTTC. Its protein is CASSLDRTRGYTF. Based on the CDR3 plus reference TRBV11-2 and TRBJ1-2, the full variable domain is EAGVAQSPRYKIIEKRQSVAFWCNPISGHATLYWYQQILGQGPKLLIQFQNNGVVDDSQLPKDRFSAERLKGVDSTLKIQPAKLEDSAVYLCASSLDRTRGYTFGSGTRLTVV.

The CDR3 bases are TGTGCCAGCAGCGTAGCCGGACATAGCACAGATACGCAGTATTTT. Amino acid sequence: CASSVAGHSTDTQYF. This chain connects TRBV9 to TRBJ2-3; weak D call: TRBD1 (5 bases). The CDR3 contains 15 residues. The V end lost 0 bases, the J end lost 0 bases, and 8 bases lay between the germline ends. Germline lookup yields CDR1 SGDLS and CDR2 YYNGEE.

The chain recombines TRBV1 with TRBJ2-5. TRBV1 is a pseudogene segment. The CDR3 spans 16 residues. This CDR3 reads CTSRVISSGPRETQYF. DNA for the CDR3: TGCACCAGCAGAGTAATCTCGTCGGGCCCCCGGGAGACCCAGTACTTC.

This chain joins TRBV7-9 and TRBJ2-1, with 12 bases lining up with TRBD2. This CDR3 is built from 17 residues. Germline lookup yields CDR1 SEHNR and CDR2 FQNEAQ (reference sequence). The ends lost 5 bases at V and 2 bases at J; junction bases unmatched: 7. The CDR3 DNA reads TGTGCCAGCAGCGATAGACTAGCGGGGGTTACCTACAATGAGCAGTTCTTC. Amino acid sequence: CASSDRLAGVTYNEQFF.

The rearrangement links TRBV5-1 to TRBJ1-1; 8 nucleotides match TRBD1. The V and J ends lost 4 bases and 1 base, in that order; junction bases with no gene match: 6. The length of the CDR3 is 15 residues. The germline V gene has CDR1 SGHRS and CDR2 YFSETQ. The CDR3, as DNA: TGCGCCAGCAGCCCGGTCGGACAGGGGAACACTGAAGCTTTCTTT. This translates into CASSPVGQGNTEAFF.

The chain uses TRBV28 and TRBJ1-2; D gene unclear. Germline V gene sequence: CDR1 MDHEN, CDR2 SYDVKM. CDR3 length: 11 residues. The germline V and J ends were trimmed by 5 bases and 2 bases, with 3 bases remaining between them. The CDR3 is CASSQNYGYTF. CDR3 DNA sequence: TGTGCCAGCAGTCAAAACTATGGCTACACCTTC.

This rearrangement joins TRBV19 to TRBJ2-7, with 7 positions matching TRBD1. Germline V CDR1 and CDR2: LNHDA, SQIVND (reference sequence). There are 13 residues in the CDR3. Unmatched junction bases numbered 2, after V lost 5 bases and J lost 1 base. CDR3 in amino acids: CASSPGQSYEQYV. The CDR3 DNA follows: TGTGCCAGTAGTCCGGGACAGTCCTACGAGCAGTACGTC.

The chain carries TRBV7-8 and TRBJ2-6; a possible D gene is TRBD2 (6 bases). CDR3 length: 16 amino acids. V lost 5 bases to trimming and J lost 0 bases, with 11 bases between them. Germline V gives CDR1 SGHVS, CDR2 FQNEAQ. The chain's CDR3 is CASSPGGSSGANVLTF. The CDR3 region has the DNA TGTGCCAGCAGCCCCGGGGGAAGCTCTGGGGCCAACGTCCTGACTTTC.

This chain links TRBV7-7 with TRBJ2-2, with a possible D match to TRBD2 (7 bases). Germline CDR1 and CDR2: SSHAT and FNYEAQ (reference sequence). Trimming left V 5 bases short and J 2 bases short, with 18 bases between. The CDR3 consists of 17 residues. CDR3 amino acids: CASSKGGGFTNTGELFF. Written as DNA, the CDR3 is TGTGCCAGCAGCAAAGGGGGGGGTTTCACCAACACCGGGGAGCTGTTTTTT.

This clone occurred once. The chain combines TRBV18 with TRBJ2-5, with D maybe TRBD1 (6 bases). Germline assignment: CDR1 KGHSH and CDR2 LQKENI. Trimming left V 3 bases short and J 6 bases short, with 14 bases between. The CDR3 covers 14 residues. In DNA form, the CDR3 reads TGTGCCAGCTCACCGGACAGTAGCCTAAAGACCCAGTACTTC. It is translated as CASSPDSSLKTQYF.

Notes on this clone: This same CDR3 is encoded by further DNA sequences in the sample. This chain joins TRBV18 and TRBJ1-2; D remains ambiguous. The germline CDR1 and CDR2 sequences are KGHSH and LQKENI. V lost 0 bases and J 6 bases, leaving 8 bases between the germline ends. The CDR3 is 13 amino acids. CDR3 nucleotide sequence: TGTGCCAGCTCACCACCAGAAGGGAATGGCTACACCTTC. Protein sequence: CASSPPEGNGYTF. Complete variable domain (other parts from reference TRBV18 and TRBJ1-2): NAGVMQNPRHLVRRRGQEARLRCSPMKGHSHVYWYRQLPEEGLKFMVYLQKENIIDESGMPKERFSAEFPKEGPSILRIQQVVRGDSAAYFCASSPPEGNGYTFGSGTRLTVV.

The sample holds a few counts of this clone. This sequence joins TRBV18 and TRBJ2-7; the D gene could be TRBD1 or TRBD2 (6 bases each). The V gene lost 8 bases and the J gene lost 4 bases, with 15 bases spanning the gap. The CDR3 loop spans 13 amino acids. In germline, CDR1 is KGHSH, CDR2 LQKENI. The CDR3 loop reads CASQGTLSYEQYF. In nucleotides, the CDR3 is TGTGCCAGCCAGGGGACTCTTTCGTACGAGCAGTACTTC.

The chain recombines TRBV5-1 with TRBJ2-4; maybe TRBD1 (6 bases). The CDR3 totals 15 residues. Germline lookup yields CDR1 SGHRS and CDR2 YFSETQ. With 4 bases removed from V and 3 bases from J, the gap between germline ends came to 14 bases. The CDR3 loop is CASSPEQGNKNIQYF. The DNA of the CDR3 is TGCGCCAGCAGCCCAGAACAGGGTAACAAAAACATTCAGTACTTC.

This sequence joins TRBV5-1 and TRBJ2-2; D remains ambiguous. Germline lookup yields CDR1 SGHRS and CDR2 YFSETQ. The CDR3 has 14 amino acids. V lost 4 bases and J 4 bases, leaving 11 bases between the germline ends. The CDR3, as DNA: TGCGCCAGCAGCCCTACGGGTCCCACCGGGGAGCTGTTTTTT. The encoded protein is CASSPTGPTGELFF.

In its sample, this clone was seen once. The rearrangement uses TRBV5-1 and TRBJ1-3; TRBD1 matches at 7 bases. Germline V gene sequence: CDR1 SGHRS, CDR2 YFSETQ. The CDR3 length is 14 residues. V lost 2 bases, J lost 2 bases, and 1 base stayed unmatched. Written as DNA, the CDR3 is TGCGCCAGCAGCTTACAGGGGACTGGAAACACCATATATTTT. Residues: CASSLQGTGNTIYF.

This clone was observed a handful of times. The V call is TRBV27, the J call TRBJ1-3; 9 bases match TRBD1. Germline values: CDR1 MNHEY, CDR2 SMNVEV (reference sequence). The CDR3 consists of 14 residues. V was pared by 6 bases and J by 5 bases, with 5 bases of the junction left unmatched. For the CDR3, the DNA is TGTGCCAGCAGCCGGGACAGGGAGAGAAACACCATATATTTT. Protein product: CASSRDRERNTIYF.